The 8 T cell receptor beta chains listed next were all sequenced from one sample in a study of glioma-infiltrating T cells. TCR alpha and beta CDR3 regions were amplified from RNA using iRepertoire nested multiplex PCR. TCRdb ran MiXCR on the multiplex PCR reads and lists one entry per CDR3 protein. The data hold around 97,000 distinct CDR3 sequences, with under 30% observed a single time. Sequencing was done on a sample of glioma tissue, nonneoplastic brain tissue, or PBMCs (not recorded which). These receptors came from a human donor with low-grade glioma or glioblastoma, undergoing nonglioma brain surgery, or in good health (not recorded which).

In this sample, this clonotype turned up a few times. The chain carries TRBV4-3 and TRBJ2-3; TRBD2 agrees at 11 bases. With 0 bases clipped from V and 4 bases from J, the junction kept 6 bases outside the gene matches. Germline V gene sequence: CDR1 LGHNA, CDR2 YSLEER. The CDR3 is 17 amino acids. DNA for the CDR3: TGCGCCAGCAGCCAAGAGGGAACTAGCGGGGGCGCAGATACGCAGTATTTT. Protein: CASSQEGTSGGADTQYF.

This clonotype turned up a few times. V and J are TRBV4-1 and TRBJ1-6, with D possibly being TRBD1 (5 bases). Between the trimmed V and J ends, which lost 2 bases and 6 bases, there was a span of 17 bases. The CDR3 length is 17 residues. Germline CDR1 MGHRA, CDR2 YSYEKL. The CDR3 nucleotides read TGCGCCAGCAGCCAAATTGATATGGGGCTACGTAATTCACCCCTCCACTTT. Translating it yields CASSQIDMGLRNSPLHF.

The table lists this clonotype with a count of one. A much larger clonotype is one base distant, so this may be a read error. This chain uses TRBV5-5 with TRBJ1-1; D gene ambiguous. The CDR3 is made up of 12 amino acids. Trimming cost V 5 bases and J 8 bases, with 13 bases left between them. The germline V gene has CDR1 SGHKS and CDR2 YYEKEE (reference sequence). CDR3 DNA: TGTGCCAGCAGTTTTACTACGACAGAAGCTTTCTTT. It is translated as CASSFTTTEAFF.

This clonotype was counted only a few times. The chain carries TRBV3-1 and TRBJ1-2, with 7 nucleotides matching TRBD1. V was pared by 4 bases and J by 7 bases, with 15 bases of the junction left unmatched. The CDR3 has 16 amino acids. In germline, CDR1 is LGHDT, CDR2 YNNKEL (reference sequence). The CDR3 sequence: CASSPNTPRDSTGYTF. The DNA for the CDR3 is TGTGCCAGCAGCCCAAACACTCCCCGGGACAGTACTGGCTACACCTTC.

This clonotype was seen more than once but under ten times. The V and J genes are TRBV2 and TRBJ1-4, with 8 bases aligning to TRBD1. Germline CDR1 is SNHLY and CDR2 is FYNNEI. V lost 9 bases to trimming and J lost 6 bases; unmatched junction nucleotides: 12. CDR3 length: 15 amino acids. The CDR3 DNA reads TGTGCCAGACAGGGGGGTCCATCGATGGATGAAAAACTGTTTTTT. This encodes CARQGGPSMDEKLFF.

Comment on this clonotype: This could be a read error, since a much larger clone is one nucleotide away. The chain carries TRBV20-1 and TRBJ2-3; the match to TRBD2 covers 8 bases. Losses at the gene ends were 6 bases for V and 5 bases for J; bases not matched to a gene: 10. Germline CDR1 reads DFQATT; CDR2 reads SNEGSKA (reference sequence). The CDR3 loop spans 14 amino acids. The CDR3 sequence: CSATPSGPKDTQYF. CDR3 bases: TGCAGTGCCACCCCTAGCGGGCCCAAAGATACGCAGTATTTT.

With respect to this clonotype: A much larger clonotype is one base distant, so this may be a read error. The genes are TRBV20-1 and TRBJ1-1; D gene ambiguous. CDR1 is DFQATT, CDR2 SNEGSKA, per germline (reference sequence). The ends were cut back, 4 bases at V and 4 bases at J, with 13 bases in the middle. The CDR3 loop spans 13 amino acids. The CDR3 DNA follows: TGCAGTGCTACAGATACCCTGCCCACTGAAGCTTTCTTT. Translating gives CSATDTLPTEAFF.

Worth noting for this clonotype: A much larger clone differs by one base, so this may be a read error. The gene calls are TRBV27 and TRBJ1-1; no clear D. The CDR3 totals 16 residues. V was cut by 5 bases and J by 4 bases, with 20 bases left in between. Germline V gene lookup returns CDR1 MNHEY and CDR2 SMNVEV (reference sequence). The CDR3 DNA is TGTGCCAGCAGTCCCGGACGCGCCGTTGGGGTCACTGAAGCTTTCTTT. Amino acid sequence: CASSPGRAVGVTEAFF.